This record looks at one T cell receptor beta chain sequence and its context. In germline, CDR1 is MNHNY, CDR2 SVGAGI (reference sequence). CDR3 length: 14 residues. Trimming shortened V by 6 bases and J by 1 base, and 12 bases separated the two germline ends. The data belong to a study of siplizumab effects on memory and regulatory T cells. Clones were sequenced by immunoSEQ multiplex PCR, and TCRdb holds only the in-frame ones, with some missing. Of 87,000 or so clones listed, around 90% are singletons. The V gene is TRBV6-6, the J gene TRBJ1-1, with a tentative D call TRBD1 (5 bases). The material sequenced was CD4+ T cells sorted from blood. This TCR came from a human donor in good health. This chain's CDR3 is CASRWGRQNTEAFF. CDR3 DNA sequence: TGTGCCAGCAGGTGGGGACGGCAGAACACTGAAGCTTTCTTT.